This TCR beta chain came from a study of regulatory T cells in long-lasting Graves disease. Time point reported: newly diagnosed GD, antithyroid drugs for less than 3 months. The TCR library was made from RNA that had been extracted from PBMCs in TRIzol. The guidelines of the American Thyroid Association were the basis for diagnosing Graves' disease. This clonotype was recorded a few times. Library construction for TCR beta used iRepertoire HTBI primers and Arm-PCR of CDR3 regions. MiXCR, run by TCRdb on the multiplex PCR reads, gives a single entry per CDR3 protein. In the table there are fewer than 550,000 distinct CDR3 sequences, 15% to 20% of which are singletons. The same specimen was also included in a second study, on T cells in Graves' hyperthyroidism and ophthalmopathy. That paper adds: Subjects aged 18 to 65 presented with newly diagnosed hyperthyroidism of less than 2 months' duration.

The sequences come from peripheral blood mononuclear cells (PBMCs), collected at new diagnosis, from a patient treated with antithyroid drugs. The source of this sequence is a woman aged 35 to 59 with Graves disease.

The CDR3 loop is CASRGGRNEKLFF. In DNA form, the CDR3 reads TGTGCCAGTAGGGGTGGACGGAATGAAAAACTGTTTTTT. This chain connects TRBV19 to TRBJ1-4; no reliable D call. From germline, CDR1 is LNHDA and CDR2 SQIVND (reference sequence). The V and J ends lost 6 bases and 5 bases respectively, with 10 bases between them. This CDR3 region has 13 residues.